The entry below gives a single T cell receptor beta chain sequence along with its context. Followed longitudinally, the Seattle patients had been enrolled during active infection. The data were taken from a study of blood T cell repertoires in COVID-19. Study information: PBMCs, B-cell-depleted T cells, or T cells were the source of the cDNA or gDNA that made up the material.

Assay used: immunoSEQ multiplex PCR; TCRdb lists only in-frame clones, some missing. The sample includes about 30,000 clones, 81% seen only once; the top ten take 2.5% to 3.5%. Per the germline V gene, CDR1 is SNHLY and CDR2 is FYNNEI. The CDR3 has 14 amino acids. The V gene end was trimmed by 9 bases and the J gene end by 4 bases; junction bases not matched to a gene: 10. The sequenced material came from peripheral blood. This receptor was taken from a man between 70 and 80 years old with COVID-19, enrolled during active disease. This chain uses TRBV2 with TRBJ1-2, with 8 bases fitting TRBD1. The CDR3 nucleotides read TGTGCCAGTATTAGATCGGGACAGGCCTATGGCTACACCTTC. Translated, it gives CASIRSGQAYGYTF.